This T cell receptor (beta chain) was recorded in a study of PD-1 blockade in classical Hodgkin lymphoma. Study-wide points: Baseline TCR diversity was reportedly lower in newly diagnosed patients than healthy donors.

In every patient, relapse followed autologous stem cell transplantation, while exposure to brentuximab vedotin differed. Best responses were complete response, partial response or progressive disease. This clone was recorded once. Antigen unknown. The protocol was immunoSEQ multiplex PCR, while the TCRdb copy is restricted to in-frame clones and leaves out a portion. The data contain about 41,000 clones, about 74% of them singletons. The CDR3 contains 15 residues. V lost 2 bases and J lost 3, with 13 bases in between. Germline CDR1 reads SEHNR; CDR2 reads FQNEAQ (reference sequence). The V gene is TRBV7-9, the J gene TRBJ1-2; unclear D gene. The origin of this receptor is a human donor with classical Hodgkin lymphoma. Source: peripheral blood mononuclear cells (PBMCs), taken at baseline. The CDR3 coding sequence is TGTGCCAGCAGCTTATTCGGGTCGGAGGACTATGGCTACACCTTC. Its translation: CASSLFGSEDYGYTF. The full variable domain, rest sourced from reference TRBV7-9 and TRBJ1-2, is DTGVSQNPRHKITKRGQNVTFRCDPISEHNRLYWYRQTLGQGPEFLTYFQNEAQLEKSRLLSDRFSAERPKGSFSTLEIQRTEQGDSAMYLCASSLFGSEDYGYTFGSGTRLTVV.